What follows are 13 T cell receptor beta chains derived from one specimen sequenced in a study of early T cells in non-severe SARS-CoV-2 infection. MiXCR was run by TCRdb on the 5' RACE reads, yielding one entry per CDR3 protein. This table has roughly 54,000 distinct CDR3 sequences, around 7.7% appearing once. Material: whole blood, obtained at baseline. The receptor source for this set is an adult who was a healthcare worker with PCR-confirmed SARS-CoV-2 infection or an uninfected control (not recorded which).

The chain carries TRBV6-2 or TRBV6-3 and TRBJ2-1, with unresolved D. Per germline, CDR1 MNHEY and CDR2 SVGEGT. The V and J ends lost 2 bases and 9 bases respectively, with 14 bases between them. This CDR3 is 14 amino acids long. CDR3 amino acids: CASSYLQLVLEQFF. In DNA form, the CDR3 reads TGTGCCAGCAGTTACCTCCAGCTAGTTCTTGAGCAGTTCTTC.

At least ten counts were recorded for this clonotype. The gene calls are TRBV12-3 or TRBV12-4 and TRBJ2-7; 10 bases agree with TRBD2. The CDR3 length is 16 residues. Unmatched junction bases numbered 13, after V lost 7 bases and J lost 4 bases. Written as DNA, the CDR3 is TGTGCCAGCACTCAGTCGAGCGGGAGGGCCGGGTACGAGCAGTACTTC. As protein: CASTQSSGRAGYEQYF.

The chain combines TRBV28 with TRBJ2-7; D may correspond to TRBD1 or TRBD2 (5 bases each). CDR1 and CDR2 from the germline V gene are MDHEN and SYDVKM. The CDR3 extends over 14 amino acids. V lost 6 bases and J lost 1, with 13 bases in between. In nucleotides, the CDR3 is TGTGCCAGCAGGCCCCCTGGGGGTTCCTACGAGCAGTACTTC. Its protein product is CASRPPGGSYEQYF.

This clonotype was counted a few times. Written as DNA, the CDR3 is TGTGCCAGCAGCTGGACAGGGGAGGGCAATCAGCCCCAGCATTTT. Its translation is CASSWTGEGNQPQHF. This rearrangement joins TRBV7-9 to TRBJ1-5, with 9 bases that match TRBD1. Germline CDR1 SEHNR, CDR2 FQNEAQ (reference sequence). With V trimmed by 4 bases and J by 2 bases, 3 bases remained unmatched. This CDR3 region has 15 residues.

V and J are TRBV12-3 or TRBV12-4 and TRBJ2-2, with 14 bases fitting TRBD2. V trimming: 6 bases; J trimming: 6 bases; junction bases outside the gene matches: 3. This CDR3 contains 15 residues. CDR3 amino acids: CASRGLAGASGELFF. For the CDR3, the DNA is TGTGCCAGCAGGGGACTAGCGGGAGCGTCCGGGGAGCTGTTTTTT.

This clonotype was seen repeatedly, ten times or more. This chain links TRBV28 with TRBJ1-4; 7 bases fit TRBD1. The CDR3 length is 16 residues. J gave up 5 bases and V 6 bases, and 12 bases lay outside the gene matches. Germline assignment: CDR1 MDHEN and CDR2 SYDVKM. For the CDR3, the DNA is TGTGCCAGCAGAGTAAACAGGGGATGGATCAATGAAAAACTGTTTTTT. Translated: CASRVNRGWINEKLFF.

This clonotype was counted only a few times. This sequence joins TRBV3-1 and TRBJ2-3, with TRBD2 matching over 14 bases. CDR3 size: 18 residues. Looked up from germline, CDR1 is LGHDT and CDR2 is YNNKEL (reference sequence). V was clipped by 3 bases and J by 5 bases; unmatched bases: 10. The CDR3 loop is CASSHPAGLAGAKDTQYF. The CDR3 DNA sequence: TGTGCCAGCAGCCATCCTGCGGGACTAGCGGGAGCCAAAGATACGCAGTATTTT.

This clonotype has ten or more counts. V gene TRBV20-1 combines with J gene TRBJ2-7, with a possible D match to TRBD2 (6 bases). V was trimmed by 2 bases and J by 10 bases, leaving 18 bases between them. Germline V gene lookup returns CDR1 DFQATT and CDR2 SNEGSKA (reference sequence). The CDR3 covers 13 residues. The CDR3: CSARYDGSIRQYF. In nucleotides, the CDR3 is TGCAGTGCTAGATACGACGGGAGTATCCGACAGTACTTC.

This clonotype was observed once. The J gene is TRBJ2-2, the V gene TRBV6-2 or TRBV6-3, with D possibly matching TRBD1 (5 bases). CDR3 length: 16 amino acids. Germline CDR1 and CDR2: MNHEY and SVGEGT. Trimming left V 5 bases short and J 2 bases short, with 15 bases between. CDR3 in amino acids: CASSPRQGLNTGELFF. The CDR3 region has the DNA TGTGCCAGCAGTCCCCGGCAGGGCCTCAACACCGGGGAGCTGTTTTTT.

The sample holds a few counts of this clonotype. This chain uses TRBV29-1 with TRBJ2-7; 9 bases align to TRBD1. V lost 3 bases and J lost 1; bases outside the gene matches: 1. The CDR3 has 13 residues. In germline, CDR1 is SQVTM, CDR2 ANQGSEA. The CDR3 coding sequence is TGCAGCGTTGAGACAGGGGGGTCCTACGAGCAGTACTTC. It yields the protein CSVETGGSYEQYF.

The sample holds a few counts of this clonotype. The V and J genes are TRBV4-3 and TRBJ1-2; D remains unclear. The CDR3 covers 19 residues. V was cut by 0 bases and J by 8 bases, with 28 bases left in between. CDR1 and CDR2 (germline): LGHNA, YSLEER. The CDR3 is CASSQDYERHRYAYPGYTF. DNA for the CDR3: TGCGCCAGCAGCCAAGATTACGAGAGACACCGTTACGCCTACCCAGGCTACACCTTC.

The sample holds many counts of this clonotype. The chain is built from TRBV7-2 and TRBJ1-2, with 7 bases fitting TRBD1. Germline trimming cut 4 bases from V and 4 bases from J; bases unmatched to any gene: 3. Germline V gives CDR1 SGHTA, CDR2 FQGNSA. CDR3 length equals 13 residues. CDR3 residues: CASSSTGTYGYTF. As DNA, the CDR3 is TGTGCCAGCAGCTCGACAGGGACCTATGGCTACACCTTC.

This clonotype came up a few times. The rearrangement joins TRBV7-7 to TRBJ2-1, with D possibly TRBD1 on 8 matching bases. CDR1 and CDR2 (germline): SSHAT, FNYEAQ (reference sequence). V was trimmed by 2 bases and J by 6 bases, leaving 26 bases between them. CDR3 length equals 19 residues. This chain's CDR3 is CASSLLPANRGGVSNEQFF. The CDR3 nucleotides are TGTGCCAGCAGCTTACTACCCGCCAACAGGGGGGGGGTCAGCAATGAGCAGTTCTTC.